This is a list of T cell receptor beta chains from one sample in a study of blood T cell repertoires in COVID-19. Assay used: immunoSEQ multiplex PCR; TCRdb lists only in-frame clones, some missing. This sample has 200,000 to 250,000 clones, with around nine tenths found just once. Sequencing was carried out using peripheral blood. The receptors were sampled from a man aged 55 to 70 with acute or convalescent COVID-19. The CDR3 runs from the conserved cysteine through the conserved F or W. The order of the fields is clone size, V gene, CDR3 protein. Clone size is given for some rows only: seen once, a few or many times, or a class if the clone is expanded.

abundance: -; v_gene: TRBV12-3/TRBV12-4; CDR3aa: CASSPDRVEAFF
abundance: -; v_gene: TRBV7-9; CDR3aa: CASRWGTGAINYGYTF
abundance: -; v_gene: TRBV7-3; CDR3aa: CASSISVNTEAFF
abundance: -; v_gene: TRBV2; CDR3aa: CASSERSRGEKLFF
abundance: once; v_gene: TRBV7-9; CDR3aa: CASNLGQGNTGELFF
abundance: -; v_gene: TRBV12-3/TRBV12-4; CDR3aa: CASSFSGYGYTF
abundance: once; v_gene: TRBV19; CDR3aa: CASTRGNTQYF
abundance: -; v_gene: TRBV19; CDR3aa: CASSMSTRYTF
abundance: -; v_gene: TRBV29-1; CDR3aa: CSVGPGQANYGYTF
abundance: once; v_gene: TRBV28; CDR3aa: CASTRGPDRTGVNEQFF
abundance: -; v_gene: TRBV7-8; CDR3aa: CASSLGGAANEQFF
abundance: -; v_gene: TRBV5-1; CDR3aa: CASSLGVGRRDTEAFF
abundance: -; v_gene: TRBV9; CDR3aa: CASSAQGTQPQHF
abundance: -; v_gene: TRBV19; CDR3aa: CASSIMRGYEQYF
abundance: -; v_gene: TRBV10-2; CDR3aa: CASSRQGAYEQYF
abundance: -; v_gene: TRBV4-3; CDR3aa: CASSPSHEQYF
abundance: -; v_gene: TRBV15; CDR3aa: CATSRDRLQGSSYEQYF
abundance: once; v_gene: TRBV19; CDR3aa: CASSTSTGPNQPQHF
abundance: -; v_gene: TRBV15; CDR3aa: CATSRDYGKANTEAFF
abundance: once; v_gene: TRBV7-8; CDR3aa: CASSPPNPQNEQFF